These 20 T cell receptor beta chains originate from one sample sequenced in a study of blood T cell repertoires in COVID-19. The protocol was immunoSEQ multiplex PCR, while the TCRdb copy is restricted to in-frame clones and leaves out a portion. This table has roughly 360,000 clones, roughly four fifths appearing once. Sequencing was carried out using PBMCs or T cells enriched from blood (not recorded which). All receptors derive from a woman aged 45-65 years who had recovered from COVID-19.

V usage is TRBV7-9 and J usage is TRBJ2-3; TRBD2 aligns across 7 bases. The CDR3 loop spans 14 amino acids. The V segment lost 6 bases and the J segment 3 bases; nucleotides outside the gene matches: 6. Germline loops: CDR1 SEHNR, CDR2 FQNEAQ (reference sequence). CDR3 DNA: TGTGCCAGCAGTTTTGGACTAGAGACAGATACGCAGTATTTT. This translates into CASSFGLETDTQYF.

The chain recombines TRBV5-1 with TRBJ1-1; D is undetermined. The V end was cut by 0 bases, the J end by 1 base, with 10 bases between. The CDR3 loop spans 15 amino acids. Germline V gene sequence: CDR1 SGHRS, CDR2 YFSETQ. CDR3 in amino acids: CASSLGVERNTEAFF. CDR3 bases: TGCGCCAGCAGCTTGGGCGTGGAGAGGAACACTGAAGCTTTCTTT.

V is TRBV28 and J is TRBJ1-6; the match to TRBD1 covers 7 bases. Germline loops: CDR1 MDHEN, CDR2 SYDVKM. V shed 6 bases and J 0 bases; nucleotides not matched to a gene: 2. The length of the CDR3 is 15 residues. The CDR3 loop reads CASRDRSSYNSPLHF. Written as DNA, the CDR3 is TGTGCCAGCAGGGACAGGAGCTCCTATAATTCACCCCTCCACTTT.

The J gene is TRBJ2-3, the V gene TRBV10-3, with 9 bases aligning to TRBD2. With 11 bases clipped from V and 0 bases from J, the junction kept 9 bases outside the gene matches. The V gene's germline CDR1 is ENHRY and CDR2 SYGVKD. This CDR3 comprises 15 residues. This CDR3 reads CAGGSGSPSTDTQYF. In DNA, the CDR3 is TGTGCCGGGGGTAGCGGGAGCCCTAGCACAGATACGCAGTATTTT.

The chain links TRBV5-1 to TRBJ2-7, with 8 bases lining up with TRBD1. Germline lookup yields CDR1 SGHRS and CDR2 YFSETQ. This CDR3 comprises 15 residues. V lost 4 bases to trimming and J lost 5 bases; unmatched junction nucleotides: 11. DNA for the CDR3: TGCGCCAGCAGCCCGACGACAGGGGATGGGAACGAGCAGTACTTC. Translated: CASSPTTGDGNEQYF.

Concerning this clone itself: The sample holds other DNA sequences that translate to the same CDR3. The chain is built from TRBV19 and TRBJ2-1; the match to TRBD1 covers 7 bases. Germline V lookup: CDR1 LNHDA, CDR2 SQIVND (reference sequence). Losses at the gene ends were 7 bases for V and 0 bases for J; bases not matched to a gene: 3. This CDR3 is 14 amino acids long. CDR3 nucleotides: TGTGCCAGTACCAGGGACAGCTCCTACAATGAGCAGTTCTTC. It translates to CASTRDSSYNEQFF.

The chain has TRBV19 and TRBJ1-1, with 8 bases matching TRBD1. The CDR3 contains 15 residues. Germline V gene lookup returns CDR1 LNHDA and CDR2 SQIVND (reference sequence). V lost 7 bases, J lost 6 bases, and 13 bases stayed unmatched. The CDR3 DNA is TGTGCCAGTACCCTGGCCGGGACAGGTAATTCTGAAGCTTTCTTT. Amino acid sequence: CASTLAGTGNSEAFF.

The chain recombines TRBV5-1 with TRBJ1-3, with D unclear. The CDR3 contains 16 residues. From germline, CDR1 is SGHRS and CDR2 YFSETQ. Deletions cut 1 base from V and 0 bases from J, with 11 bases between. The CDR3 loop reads CASSLTAQISGNTIYF. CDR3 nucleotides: TGCGCCAGCAGCTTGACAGCCCAGATCTCTGGAAACACCATATATTTT.

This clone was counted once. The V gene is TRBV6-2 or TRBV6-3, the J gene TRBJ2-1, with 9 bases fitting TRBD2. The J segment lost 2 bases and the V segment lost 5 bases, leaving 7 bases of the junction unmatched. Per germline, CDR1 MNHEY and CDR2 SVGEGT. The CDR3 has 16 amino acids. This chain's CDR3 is CASSRSGRTTYNEQFF. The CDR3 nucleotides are TGTGCCAGCAGTCGAAGCGGGAGGACCACCTACAATGAGCAGTTCTTC.

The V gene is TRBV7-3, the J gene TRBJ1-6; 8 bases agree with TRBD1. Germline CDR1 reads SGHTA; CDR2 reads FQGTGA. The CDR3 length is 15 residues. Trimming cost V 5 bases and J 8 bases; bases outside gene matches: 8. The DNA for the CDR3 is TGTGCCAGCAGCCCGGGGACAGGCCGAGATTCACCCCTCCACTTT. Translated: CASSPGTGRDSPLHF.

DNA for the CDR3: TGTGCCAGCAGTCGTACTCCGGGACAGGGCGTGTACACCTTC. Translated, it gives CASSRTPGQGVYTF. The chain employs TRBV6-5 and TRBJ1-2; 9 bases fit TRBD1. Germline values: CDR1 MNHEY, CDR2 SVGAGI. The CDR3 has 14 amino acids. V trimming: 5 bases; J trimming: 11 bases; junction bases outside the gene matches: 12.

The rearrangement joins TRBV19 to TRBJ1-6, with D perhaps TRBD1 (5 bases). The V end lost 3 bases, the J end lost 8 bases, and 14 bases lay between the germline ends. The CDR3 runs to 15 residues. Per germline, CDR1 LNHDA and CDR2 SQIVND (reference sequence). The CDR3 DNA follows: TGTGCCAGTAGTATTCGGGGGGTGGGAGATTCACCCCTCCACTTT. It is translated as CASSIRGVGDSPLHF.

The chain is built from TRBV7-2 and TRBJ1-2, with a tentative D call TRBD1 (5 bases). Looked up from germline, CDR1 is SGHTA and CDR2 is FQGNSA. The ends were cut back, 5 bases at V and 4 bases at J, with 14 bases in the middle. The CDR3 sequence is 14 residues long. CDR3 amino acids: CASSTQGHGYGYTF. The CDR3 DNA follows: TGTGCCAGCAGCACCCAAGGACATGGCTATGGCTACACCTTC.

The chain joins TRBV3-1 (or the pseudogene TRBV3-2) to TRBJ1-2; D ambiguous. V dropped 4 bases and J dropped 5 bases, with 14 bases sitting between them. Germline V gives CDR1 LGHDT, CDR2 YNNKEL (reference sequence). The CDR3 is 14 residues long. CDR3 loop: CASSPGPPSYGYTF. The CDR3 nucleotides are TGTGCCAGCAGCCCCGGTCCTCCATCATATGGCTACACCTTC.

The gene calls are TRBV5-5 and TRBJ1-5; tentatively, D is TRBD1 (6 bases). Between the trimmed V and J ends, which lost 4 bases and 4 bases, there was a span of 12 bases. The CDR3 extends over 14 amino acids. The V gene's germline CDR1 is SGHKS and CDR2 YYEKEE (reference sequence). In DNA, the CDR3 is TGTGCCAGCAGCCAGGGGACACGGAATCAGCCCCAGCATTTT. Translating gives CASSQGTRNQPQHF.

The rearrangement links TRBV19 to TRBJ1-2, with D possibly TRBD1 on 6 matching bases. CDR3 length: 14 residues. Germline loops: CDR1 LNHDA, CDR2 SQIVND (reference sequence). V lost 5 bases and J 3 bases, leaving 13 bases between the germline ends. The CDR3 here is CASSRQGSDYGYTF. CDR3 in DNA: TGTGCCAGTAGTCGGCAGGGGTCTGACTATGGCTACACCTTC.

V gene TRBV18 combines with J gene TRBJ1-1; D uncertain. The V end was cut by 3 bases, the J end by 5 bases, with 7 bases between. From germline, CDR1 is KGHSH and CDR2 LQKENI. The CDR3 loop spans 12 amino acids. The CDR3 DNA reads TGTGCCAGCTCACCGATAGCAACTGAAGCTTTCTTT. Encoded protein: CASSPIATEAFF.

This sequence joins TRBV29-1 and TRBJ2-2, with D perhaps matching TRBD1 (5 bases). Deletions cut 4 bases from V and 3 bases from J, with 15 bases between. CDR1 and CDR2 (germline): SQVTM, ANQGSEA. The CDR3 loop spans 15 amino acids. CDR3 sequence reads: CSVGVSGYDTGELFF. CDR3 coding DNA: TGCAGCGTTGGGGTATCAGGGTATGACACCGGGGAGCTGTTTTTT.

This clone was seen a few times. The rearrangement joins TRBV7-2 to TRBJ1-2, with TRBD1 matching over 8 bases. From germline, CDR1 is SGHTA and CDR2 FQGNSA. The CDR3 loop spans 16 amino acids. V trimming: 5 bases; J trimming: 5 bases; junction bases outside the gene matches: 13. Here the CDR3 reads CASSVGSRGLGYGYTF. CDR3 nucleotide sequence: TGTGCCAGCAGCGTAGGGTCCAGGGGGCTCGGATATGGCTACACCTTC. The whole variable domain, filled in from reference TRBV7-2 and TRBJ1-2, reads GAGVSQSPSNKVTEKGKDVELRCDPISGHTALYWYRQSLGQGLEFLIYFQGNSAPDKSGLPSDRFSAERTGGSVSTLTIQRTQQEDSAVYLCASSVGSRGLGYGYTFGSGTRLTVV.

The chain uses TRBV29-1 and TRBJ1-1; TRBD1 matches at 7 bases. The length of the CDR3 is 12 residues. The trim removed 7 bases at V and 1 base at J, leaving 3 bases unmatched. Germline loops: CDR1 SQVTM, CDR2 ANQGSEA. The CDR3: CSARTGNTEAFF. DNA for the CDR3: TGCAGCGCCAGGACAGGGAACACTGAAGCTTTCTTT.